The T cell receptor (beta chain) under discussion was sequenced for a study of T cells expressing NK-cell markers. Study outcomes and limitations: Of CD8+ T cells, about 1.0-8% belonged to dominant NKG2C+ clonotypes in several donors.

For this clonotype: The target antigen is unknown.

From its re-call of the 5' RACE reads, TCRdb lists each CDR3 protein once, without DNA. This repertoire includes 550,000 or so distinct CDR3 sequences. Germline V gives CDR1 SGHRS, CDR2 YFSETQ. CDR3 length: 17 amino acids. This sequence joins TRBV5-1 and TRBJ2-3; TCRdb gives TRBD2 as the D gene, but with no DNA this cannot be confirmed. Sequenced material: blood T cells: a sorted CD56 or NKG2C T cell subset, CD4+ or CD8+ T cells, or bulk PBMC T cells (not recorded which). This clonotype was sampled from a young man in good health. The CDR3 here is CASSLPSAGGPADTQYF.